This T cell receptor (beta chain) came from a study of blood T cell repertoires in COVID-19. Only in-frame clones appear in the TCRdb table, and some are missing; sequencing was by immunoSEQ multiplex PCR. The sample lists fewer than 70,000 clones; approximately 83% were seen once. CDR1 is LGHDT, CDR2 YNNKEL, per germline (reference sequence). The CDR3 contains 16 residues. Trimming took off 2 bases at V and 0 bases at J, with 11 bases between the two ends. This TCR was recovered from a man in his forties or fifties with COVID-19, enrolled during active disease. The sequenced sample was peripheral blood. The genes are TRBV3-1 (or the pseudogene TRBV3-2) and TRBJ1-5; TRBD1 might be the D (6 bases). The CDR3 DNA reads TGTGCCAGCAGCCAAAGGACAGCCTATAGCAATCAGCCCCAGCATTTT. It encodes CASSQRTAYSNQPQHF.